The T cell receptor (beta chain) under discussion was sequenced for a study of blood T cell repertoires in COVID-19. Original analysis: For nucleated cells, counts were estimated from reference gene primer amplification. Clones were read by immunoSEQ multiplex PCR, and TCRdb kept only the in-frame ones, dropping some. From that table come the V and J calls and clone size; the DNA was used to work out D and trimming. The repertoire holds 40,000 to 50,000 clones, with around 90% as singletons. The CDR3 extends over 11 amino acids. Germline V gene data show CDR1 as KGHDR and CDR2 as SFDVKD. V was clipped by 3 bases and J by 9 bases, with 5 bases between them.

The chain is built from TRBV24-1 and TRBJ2-1; D is unresolved. The sample comprised peripheral blood. The receptor's source is a human donor in a cohort sampled during active COVID-19. CDR3 DNA sequence: TGTGCCACCAGTGATGGCCCTGAGCAGTTCTTC. It encodes CATSDGPEQFF.